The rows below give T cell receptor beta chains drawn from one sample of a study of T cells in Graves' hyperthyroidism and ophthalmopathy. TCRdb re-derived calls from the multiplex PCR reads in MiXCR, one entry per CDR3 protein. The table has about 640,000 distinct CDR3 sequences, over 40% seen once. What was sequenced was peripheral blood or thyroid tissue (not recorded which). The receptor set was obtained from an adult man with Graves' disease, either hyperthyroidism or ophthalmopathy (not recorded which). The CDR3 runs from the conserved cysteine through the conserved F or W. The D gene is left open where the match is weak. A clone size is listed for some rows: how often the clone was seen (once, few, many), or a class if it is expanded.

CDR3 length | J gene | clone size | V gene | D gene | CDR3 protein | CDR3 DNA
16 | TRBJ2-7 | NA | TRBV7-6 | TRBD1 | CASSYGTGGVSYEQYF | TGTGCCAGCAGCTACGGGACAGGGGGCGTCTCCTACGAGCAGTACTTC
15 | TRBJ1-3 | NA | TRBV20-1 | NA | CSASTRVGGLNTIYF | TGCAGTGCTAGTACGAGGGTGGGGGGCTTGAACACCATATATTTT
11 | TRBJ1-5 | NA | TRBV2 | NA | CASSPTGIIHF | TGTGCCAGCAGTCCGACAGGTATTATACATTTT
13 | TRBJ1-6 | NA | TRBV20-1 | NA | CSARVRDTSPLHF | TGCAGTGCTAGAGTGCGGGACACATCACCCCTCCACTTT
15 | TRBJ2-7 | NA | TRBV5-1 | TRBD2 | CASSFGGSISYEQYF | TGCGCCAGCAGCTTCGGCGGGAGTATCTCCTACGAGCAGTACTTC
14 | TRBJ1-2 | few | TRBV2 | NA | CASSAATGTYGYTF | TGTGCCAGCAGTGCGGCGACAGGAACCTATGGCTACACCTTC
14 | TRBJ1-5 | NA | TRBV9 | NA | CASSQGRFGSAQHF | TGTGCCAGCAGCCAAGGGCGGTTCGGCAGTGCCCAGCATTTT
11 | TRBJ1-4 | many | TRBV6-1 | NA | CASPGCEKLFF | TGTGCCAGCCCCGGGTGCGAAAAACTGTTTTTT
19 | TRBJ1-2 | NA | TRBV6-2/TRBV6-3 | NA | CASSYLGGNGVQGSYGYTF | TGTGCCAGCAGTTACTTAGGCGGGAACGGGGTACAGGGATCCTATGGCTACACCTTC
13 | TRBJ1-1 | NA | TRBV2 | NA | CASSEGLPVEAFF | TGTGCCAGCAGTGAAGGGTTGCCGGTTGAAGCTTTCTTT
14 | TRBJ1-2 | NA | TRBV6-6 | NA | CASRDSGVDYGYTF | TGTGCCAGCAGGGACTCTGGGGTCGACTATGGCTACACCTTC
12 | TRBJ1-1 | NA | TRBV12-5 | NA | CASGRTGTEAFF | TGTGCTAGTGGTCGAACGGGGACTGAAGCTTTCTTT
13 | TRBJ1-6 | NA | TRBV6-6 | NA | CASRGVVRSPLHF | TGTGCCAGCAGGGGGGTTGTTAGGTCACCCCTCCACTTT
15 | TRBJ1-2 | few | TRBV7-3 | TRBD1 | CASSLSPGTENYRTF | TGTGCCAGCAGCTTAAGTCCGGGGACAGAAAACTATCGGACCTTC
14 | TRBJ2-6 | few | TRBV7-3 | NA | CASDAGSGANVLTF | TGTGCCAGCGACGCAGGTTCTGGGGCCAACGTCCTGACTTTC
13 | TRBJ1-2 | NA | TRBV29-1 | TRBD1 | CSARGAASAGYTF | TGCAGCGCCAGGGGGGCGGCGAGTGCGGGCTACACCTTC
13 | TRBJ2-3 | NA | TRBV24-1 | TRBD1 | CATQGASTDTQYF | TGTGCCACACAGGGGGCAAGCACAGATACGCAGTATTTT
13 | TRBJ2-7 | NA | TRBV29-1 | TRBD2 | CSADLAGVYEQYF | TGCAGCGCCGACCTGGCGGGGGTGTACGAGCAGTACTTC
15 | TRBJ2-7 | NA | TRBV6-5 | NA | CASSYSTQNPYEQYF | TGTGCCAGCAGTTACTCGACCCAGAACCCTTACGAGCAGTACTTC
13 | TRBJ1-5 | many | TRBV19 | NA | CASSYRSNQPQHF | TGTGCCAGTAGCTACAGAAGCAATCAGCCCCAGCATTTT
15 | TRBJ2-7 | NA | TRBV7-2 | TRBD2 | CASSRLAGGTYEQYF | TGTGCCAGCAGTCGGCTAGCGGGAGGGACCTACGAGCAGTACTTC
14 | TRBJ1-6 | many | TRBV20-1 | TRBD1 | CSARPGGSRSPLHF | TGCAGTGCTAGGCCAGGGGGCTCGAGGTCACCCCTCCACTTT
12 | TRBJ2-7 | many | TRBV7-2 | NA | CASSPLGTEQYF | TGTGCCAGCAGTCCCCTCGGGACAGAGCAGTACTTC
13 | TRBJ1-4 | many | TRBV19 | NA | CASSTSSYEKLFF | TGTGCCAGTAGTACCTCGTCGTATGAAAAACTGTTTTTT
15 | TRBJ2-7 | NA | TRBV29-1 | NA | CSVETYRQNDYEQYF | TGCAGCGTTGAGACCTACCGACAGAACGATTACGAGCAGTACTTC
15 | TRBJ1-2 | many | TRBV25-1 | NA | CAGSESGISNYGYTF | TGTGCCGGCAGTGAATCTGGCATATCTAACTATGGCTACACCTTC
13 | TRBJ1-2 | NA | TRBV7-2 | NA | CASSLVGVDGYTF | TGTGCCAGCAGCTTAGTCGGGGTTGATGGCTACACCTTC
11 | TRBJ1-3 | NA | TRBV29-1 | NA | CSAGLANSIYF | TGCAGCGCAGGACTAGCGAACTCCATATATTTT
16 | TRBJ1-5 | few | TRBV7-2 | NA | CASSLEAWGGNQPQHF | TGTGCCAGCAGCTTAGAGGCGTGGGGTGGCAATCAGCCCCAGCATTTT